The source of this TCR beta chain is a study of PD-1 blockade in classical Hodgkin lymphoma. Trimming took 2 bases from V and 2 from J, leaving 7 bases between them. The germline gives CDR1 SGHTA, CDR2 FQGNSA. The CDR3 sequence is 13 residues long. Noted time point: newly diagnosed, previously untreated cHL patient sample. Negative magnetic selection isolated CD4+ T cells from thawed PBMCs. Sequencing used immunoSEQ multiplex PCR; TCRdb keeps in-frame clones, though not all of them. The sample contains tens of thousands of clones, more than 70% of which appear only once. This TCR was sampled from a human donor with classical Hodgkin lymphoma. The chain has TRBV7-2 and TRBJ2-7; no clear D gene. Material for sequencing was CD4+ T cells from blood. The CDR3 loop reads CASSLRRTYEQYF. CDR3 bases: TGTGCCAGCAGCTTACGACGGACCTACGAGCAGTACTTC. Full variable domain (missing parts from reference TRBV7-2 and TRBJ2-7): GAGVSQSPSNKVTEKGKDVELRCDPISGHTALYWYRQSLGQGLEFLIYFQGNSAPDKSGLPSDRFSAERTGGSVSTLTIQRTQQEDSAVYLCASSLRRTYEQYFGPGTRLTVT.